This T cell receptor (beta chain) was documented in a study of shared clonotypes between healthy human individuals (dated by TCRdb to the early 2020s). Regarding the research as a whole: Three men and two women, aged 18 to 49 years, made up the cohort. To estimate repertoire size and how much clonotype sharing occurs between individuals, the study deeply sequenced the blood TCR repertoires of several healthy adults. Each donor's leukapheresis produced roughly between about 0.9 and 9.5 billion PBMCs. To increase sequencing depth and limit assay-specific biases, different laboratories used diverse techniques to prepare libraries and sequence TCR repertoires. Per donor, three plates each were used for CD4 naive and CD4 memory, two for CD8 naive, and one for CD8 memory. General conclusions and limits of the study: Rarefaction of sorted-subset datasets indicated incomplete sequencing despite the large sequencing depth. Sampling was restricted to blood, and TCR repertoires in tissue are likely to differ from TCR repertoires in blood. Compared with non-shared clonotypes, clonotypes shared by all four sorted-subset donors had higher generation probabilities. The genetic and exposure-history diversity represented was limited by the small number of donors. Larger estimated clonotype richness was generally found for naive subsets than for memory subsets. Pairwise subsampling indicated that sequencing depth was expected to affect the degree of clonotype sharing among donors. About 4.5% of naive CD4, 3.5% of naive CD8, approximately 2.2% of memory CD4, and approximately 0.4% of memory CD8 clonotypes were shared across a handful of donors.

The germline ends are 7 bases apart after V is trimmed by 1 base and J by 7 bases. The CDR3 runs 13 residues from the cysteine to the phenylalanine. Solely the CDR3 DNA is kept, with 39 bases framed from the first base. The CDR1 and CDR2 encoded by the germline V gene are LGHNA and YNFKEQ. Using the deep immunoSEQ assay, multiplex PCR amplified TCR CDR3 regions from genomic DNA. Genomic DNA extracted from each cell subset was distributed evenly over all wells of several immunoSEQ 96-well plates, and each plate served as one replicate. For sorted subsets, around 200 ng genomic DNA, equal to tens of thousands of T cell genomes, was loaded into each replicate PCR. Purified libraries were measured with a Qubit 3.0 fluorometer, size-checked on a Bioanalyzer 2100, and measured again with the KAPA Library Quantification kit. Every immunoSEQ 96-well plate was sequenced on a separate single-read 150-cycle Illumina NextSeq 550 flow cell. As for how the authors treated the data: Because the immunoSEQ output included only junctional sequences and no quality scores, the filtering could not be the same as the filtering used for full-length reads. Sequences were annotated with PyIR, a Python wrapper for IgBLAST v1.9, using IMGT germline references to assign V/J genes and CDR3. Reads with weak V/J assignments (E-value above 1e-6), missing CDR3, stop codons, out-of-frame junctions, or ambiguous translated residues were removed. V3J clonotypes were defined by identical inferred V gene, J gene, and CDR3 amino acid sequence. The percentage overlap between two repertoires was calculated by dividing the number of shared unique clonotypes by the size of the smaller repertoire. Repertoire richness was assessed with RTK rarefaction, the Chao1 estimator, and Recon v2.1 estimates of unobserved clonotypes. For all TCRbeta clonotypes obtained by the gDNA method from a few donors, generation probabilities were computed with OLGA. In its TCRdb copy, this immuneACCESS table keeps in-frame sequences only and misses some clones. Where compared with another copy, unresolved V genes explain less than half of these, and the others have no known cause. V, J and clone size reflect that table, while D and trimming were determined from the DNA. The sample records approximately 2.5 million clones, around 94% of which are singletons. About 0.13% of the sample belongs to the ten largest clones.

The donors were healthy, HIV-negative adults who had no recently reported acute infections or vaccinations. Only Caucasian adults living in Nashville, Tennessee, USA were represented among the donors. CD4+ T cells were enriched by magnetic negative selection, after which naive cells were positively selected on CD45RA and the negative fraction was taken as the memory subset. Blood was collected by leukapheresis, and PBMCs were isolated by Ficoll-Histopaque density gradient centrifugation and then cryopreserved in liquid nitrogen vapor phase. Analytical flow cytometry was used to check the purity and quantity of every magnetically sorted T cell population. Each sorted fraction had its genomic DNA isolated and then quantified by UV absorbance on a Nanodrop 2000c. Of note for this clone: There is no known antigen for this receptor. Qualities for individual bases were not recorded, and no much larger clone is one base off.

The source material was naive CD4+ T cells sorted from blood. Reading the label with the study, this specimen's cell subset or site is: CD45RA+ positively selected. Here the chain combines TRBV4-2 and TRBJ1-4, with no D gene named confidently. This receptor was taken from a man aged 18 to 35 in good health. The nucleotides read TGTGCCAGCAGCCAAGGGGGAGTTGAAAAACTGTTTTTT. Translation gives CASSQGGVEKLFF.